A single sample gave rise to the 4 T cell receptor beta chains below, sequenced in a study of blood T cell repertoires in COVID-19. Repertoires were generated with immunoSEQ multiplex PCR, while TCRdb's copy carries only in-frame clones and drops some. The data show roughly 300,000 clones, around 87% seen once. The sequencing sample was made of peripheral blood. These receptors came from a woman between 45 and 60 years old who had recovered from COVID-19.

This rearrangement joins TRBV19 to TRBJ2-7; TRBD1 agrees at 8 bases. CDR1 and CDR2 (germline): LNHDA, SQIVND (reference sequence). The V and J ends lost 3 bases and 6 bases, in that order; junction bases with no gene match: 7. The CDR3 is made up of 14 amino acids. DNA for the CDR3: TGTGCCAGTAGTATTGCAGGGGGCGCGACCGAGCAGTACTTC. Encoded protein: CASSIAGGATEQYF.

The chain joins TRBV4-1 to TRBJ2-3; 7 bases align to TRBD1. With 0 bases clipped from V and 5 bases from J, the junction kept 5 bases outside the gene matches. The CDR3 runs to 15 residues. CDR1 is MGHRA and CDR2 is YSYEKL in the germline V gene. Here the CDR3 DNA reads TGCGCCAGCAGCCAAGACCCGACAGGGCTAGATACGCAGTATTTT. It encodes CASSQDPTGLDTQYF.

V gene TRBV4-3 combines with J gene TRBJ2-1; 8 positions match TRBD2. The CDR3 length is 15 residues. With V trimmed by 0 bases and J by 7 bases, 5 bases remained unmatched. The germline V gene encodes CDR1 LGHNA and CDR2 YSLEER. DNA of the CDR3: TGCGCCAGCAGCCAAGACGGGGGGGGCCTAAATGAGCAGTTCTTC. Its translation: CASSQDGGGLNEQFF.

The chain has TRBV5-1 and TRBJ1-6; D is possibly TRBD1 (5 bases). CDR3 length: 16 amino acids. Germline CDR1 SGHRS, CDR2 YFSETQ. The V end lost 4 bases, the J end lost 8 bases, and 19 bases lay between the germline ends. DNA for the CDR3: TGCGCCAGCAGCCGGGGGTCCCAGGGTCTGGATTCACCCCTCCACTTT. Translation gives CASSRGSQGLDSPLHF.